This TCR beta chain was captured in a study of blood T cell repertoires in COVID-19. Study context: The United States, Italy and Spain were the sources of the acute and convalescent COVID-19 samples. PBMCs, B-cell-depleted T cells, or T cells provided the cDNA or gDNA that made up the material.

In the authors' workflow: Amplification of reference gene primers was used by the study to estimate nucleated cell counts. TCRdb's table, derived via immunoSEQ multiplex PCR, lists solely in-frame clones and lacks some. The V and J calls and clone size were taken over from that table, and D and trimming were inferred from the DNA. The sample records about 160,000 clones, roughly 85% being singletons. V dropped 3 bases and J dropped 0; count of bases not matched to a gene: 3. Germline CDR1 SGHAT, CDR2 FQDESV (reference sequence). The CDR3 totals 15 residues. V usage is TRBV11-1 and J usage is TRBJ2-7, with TRBD2 identical over 9 bases. This sequence was found in a woman of 80 years or more with active or convalescent COVID-19. Sample: peripheral blood. CDR3 bases: TGTGCCAGCAGCTTCAGCGGGGGGAGCTCCTACGAGCAGTACTTC. It yields the protein CASSFSGGSSYEQYF.